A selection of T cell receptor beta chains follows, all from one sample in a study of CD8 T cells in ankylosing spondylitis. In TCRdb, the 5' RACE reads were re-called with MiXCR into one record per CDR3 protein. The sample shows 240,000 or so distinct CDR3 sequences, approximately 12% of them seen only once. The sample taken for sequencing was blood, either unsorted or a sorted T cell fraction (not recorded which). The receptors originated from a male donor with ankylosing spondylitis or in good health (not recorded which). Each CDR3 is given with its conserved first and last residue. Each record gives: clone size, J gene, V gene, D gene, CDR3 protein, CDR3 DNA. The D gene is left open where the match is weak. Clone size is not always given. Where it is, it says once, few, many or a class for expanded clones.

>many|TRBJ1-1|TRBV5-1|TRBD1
CASSLGIAGGNTEAFF
TGCGCCAGCAGCTTGGGGATTGCAGGGGGGAACACTGAAGCTTTCTTT
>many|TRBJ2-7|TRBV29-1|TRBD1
CSVTTTGGDEQYF
TGCAGCGTAACGACTACAGGGGGCGACGAGCAGTACTTC
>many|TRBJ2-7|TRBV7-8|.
CASSLRDTYEQYF
TGTGCCAGCAGCTTACGGGACACCTACGAGCAGTACTTC
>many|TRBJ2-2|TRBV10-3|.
CAISAVQNTGELFF
TGTGCCATCAGTGCCGTCCAGAACACCGGGGAGCTGTTTTTT
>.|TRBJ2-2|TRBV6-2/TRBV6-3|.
CASTSGLNTGELFF
TGTGCCAGCACGTCGGGACTGAACACCGGGGAGCTGTTTTTT
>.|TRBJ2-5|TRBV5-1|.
CASSLALRFGTETQYF
TGCGCCAGCAGCTTGGCCTTGAGGTTCGGAACGGAGACCCAGTACTTC
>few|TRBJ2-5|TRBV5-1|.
CASSLWAGNQETQYF
TGCGCCAGCAGCTTGTGGGCGGGAAACCAAGAGACCCAGTACTTC
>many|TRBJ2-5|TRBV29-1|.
CSVRLTGGETQYF
TGCAGCGTCCGTCTCACTGGGGGGGAGACCCAGTACTTC
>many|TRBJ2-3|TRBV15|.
CATSRDNSRGSDTQYF
TGTGCCACCAGCAGAGATAATTCGAGGGGCTCAGATACGCAGTATTTT
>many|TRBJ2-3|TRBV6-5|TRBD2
CASSYLGLATDTQYF
TGTGCCAGCAGTTACCTTGGACTAGCGACAGATACGCAGTATTTT
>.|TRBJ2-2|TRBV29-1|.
CSVRYAGALFF
TGCAGCGTCCGTTACGCCGGGGCGCTGTTTTTT
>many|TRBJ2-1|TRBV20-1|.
CSAERSSYNEQFF
TGCAGTGCGGAGCGGAGCTCCTACAATGAGCAGTTCTTC
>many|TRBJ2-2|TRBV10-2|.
CASRKGGSTGELFF
TGCGCCAGCAGGAAAGGGGGGTCCACCGGGGAGCTGTTTTTT
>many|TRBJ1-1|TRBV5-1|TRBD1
CASSFPGGSTEAFF
TGCGCCAGCAGCTTCCCAGGGGGCAGCACTGAAGCTTTCTTT
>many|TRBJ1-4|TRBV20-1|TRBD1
CSVQGVERLANEKLFF
TGCAGTGTTCAGGGGGTAGAGAGGTTGGCTAATGAAAAACTGTTTTTT
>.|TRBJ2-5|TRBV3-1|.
CASSQGDQRRDKETQYF
TGTGCCAGCAGCCAAGGGGACCAAAGAAGGGATAAAGAGACCCAGTACTTC
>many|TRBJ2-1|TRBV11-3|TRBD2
CASSSGVAGYNEQFF
TGTGCCAGCAGCTCCGGGGTAGCGGGATACAATGAGCAGTTCTTC
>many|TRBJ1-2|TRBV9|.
CASSPGGQAGNYGYTF
TGTGCCAGCAGCCCAGGAGGGCAGGCGGGAAACTATGGCTACACCTTC
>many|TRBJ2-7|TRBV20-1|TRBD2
CSARSVAGEYEQYF
TGCAGTGCTAGAAGTGTAGCGGGGGAGTACGAGCAGTACTTC
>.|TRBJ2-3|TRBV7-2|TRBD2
CASSSRLAGTDTQYF
TGTGCCAGCAGCTCTAGACTAGCGGGCACAGATACGCAGTATTTT
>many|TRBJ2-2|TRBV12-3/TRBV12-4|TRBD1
CASSYSGQHTGELFF
TGTGCCAGCAGTTATTCGGGACAGCACACCGGGGAGCTGTTTTTT
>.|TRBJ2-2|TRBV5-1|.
CASSLVTDLGGELFF
TGCGCCAGCAGCTTGGTGACGGACCTAGGCGGGGAGCTGTTTTTT
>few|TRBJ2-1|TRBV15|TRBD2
CATQWTSGNEQFF
TGTGCCACCCAATGGACTAGCGGTAATGAGCAGTTCTTC
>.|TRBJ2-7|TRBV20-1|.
CSASLSTLYGGYYEQYF
TGCAGTGCTAGCCTCTCCACCCTATATGGGGGGTACTACGAGCAGTACTTC
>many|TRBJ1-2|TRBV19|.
CASQFGGGYTF
TGTGCCAGTCAGTTTGGTGGCGGCTACACCTTC
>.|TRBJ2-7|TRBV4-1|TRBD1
CASSQARGQGGVNEQYF
TGCGCCAGCAGCCAGGCCAGAGGACAGGGTGGTGTTAACGAGCAGTACTTC
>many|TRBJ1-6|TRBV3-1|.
CASSQGDNSPLHF
TGTGCCAGCAGCCAAGGGGATAATTCACCCCTCCACTTT
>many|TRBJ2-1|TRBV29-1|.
CSVLIYNEQFF
TGCAGCGTCCTGATCTACAATGAGCAGTTCTTC
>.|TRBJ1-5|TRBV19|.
CASMGSNQPQHF
TGTGCCAGTATGGGGAGCAATCAGCCCCAGCATTTT
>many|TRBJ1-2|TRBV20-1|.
CSARRQDYGYTF
TGCAGTGCTCGTCGACAGGACTATGGCTACACCTTC